A selection of T cell receptor beta chains follows, all from one sample in a study of blood T cells in healthy people across ages. TCRdb re-derived calls from the 5' RACE reads in MiXCR, one entry per CDR3 protein. Here the sample spans more than 750,000 distinct CDR3 sequences, just under 30% being singletons. These same records also appear under a second study, on T cells of mothers and their children.

Material for sequencing was blood. All receptors come from a woman between 40 and 55 years old in good health. CDR3s include the opening cysteine and the closing phenylalanine or tryptophan. D genes are given only for firm matches. Size tells how often a clone was seen (once, few, many) or the class of an expanded clone, and some rows leave it out.

D	J	V	size	CDR3
.	TRBJ1-1	TRBV29-1	.	CGGMGNTEAFF
.	TRBJ2-1	TRBV28	.	CASSSGMHNEQFF
TRBD2	.	TRBV5-1	.	CASSPRSGVGQETQFF
.	TRBJ2-2	TRBV7-9	.	CASSVQHTGELFF
TRBD1	TRBJ1-2	TRBV9	.	CASSERTGRGHYGYTF
.	TRBJ2-7	TRBV4-3	.	CASSQVTGPYERYF
.	TRBJ2-7	TRBV29-1	many	CSVDPTGSYEQYF
TRBD1	TRBJ1-4	TRBV7-2	.	CASSFIPSTGPNEKLFF
TRBD1	TRBJ1-4	TRBV10-3	few	CAISQQGTNEKLFF
TRBD1	TRBJ1-3	TRBV9	.	CASSVGDRAKGNTIYF
.	TRBJ2-7	TRBV20-1	.	CSAPAAGSSYEQYF
TRBD2	TRBJ2-1	TRBV7-2	many	CASSPRRLAVYNEQFF
TRBD1	TRBJ1-6	TRBV12-3/TRBV12-4	many	CASTLGQGNSPLHF
.	TRBJ1-3	TRBV18	few	CASSPDSNTIYF
TRBD1	TRBJ2-7	TRBV5-6	.	CASSRRATGFGEQYF
TRBD1	TRBJ1-2	TRBV27	.	CASTSTSSRGSNTVYYDYTF
.	TRBJ1-1	TRBV29-1	many	CSVDRGNTEAFF
TRBD1	TRBJ2-5	TRBV5-1	few	CASSLEGTGGWETQYF
.	TRBJ1-6	TRBV28	.	CASSSHRDSPLHF
TRBD1	TRBJ2-5	TRBV6-1	few	CASSEETGQGKTQYF
.	TRBJ2-1	TRBV14	few	CASSPRERSYNEQFF
.	TRBJ2-3	TRBV7-8	many	CASSSVLTGFGTDTQYF
TRBD2	TRBJ2-5	TRBV9	many	CASSVPSGGFGQETQYF
TRBD2	TRBJ2-1	TRBV9	.	CASSVDRGGARGEQFF
.	TRBJ2-3	TRBV7-2	.	CASSVPGADAQYF
TRBD1	TRBJ2-3	TRBV18	.	CASSPDRVRDTQYF
TRBD2	TRBJ2-1	TRBV10-3	many	CAISGYSGLTYNEQFF
TRBD2	TRBJ2-1	TRBV4-1	.	CASSQEKRGGYNEQFF
.	TRBJ1-1	TRBV5-1	many	CASSLEGSNTEAFF
TRBD1	TRBJ2-4	TRBV20-1	few	CSATRQGKIQYF
TRBD1	TRBJ1-5	TRBV7-9	once	CASSPGTGGGGPQHF
TRBD1	TRBJ1-2	TRBV4-1	many	CASSQGSGTGTGYTF
TRBD1	TRBJ1-5	TRBV19	.	CASSIGDRVNQPQHF
.	TRBJ2-6	TRBV29-1	few	CSVARAGANVLTF
.	TRBJ2-1	TRBV7-9	many	CASSLVSRAYNEQFF
TRBD1	TRBJ2-7	TRBV4-3	many	CASSQDWRGTGVSYEQYF
.	TRBJ2-1	TRBV7-9	few	CASSSPGGSWNEQFF
.	TRBJ1-2	TRBV6-6	many	CASREPGPLYGYTF
TRBD2	TRBJ2-3	TRBV7-2	.	CASSLVLAGAPLDTQYF
TRBD2	TRBJ2-4	TRBV20-1	.	CSAGQAGGSKNIQYF
.	TRBJ2-7	TRBV12-3/TRBV12-4	few	CASSSGRPSLALSYEQYF
TRBD2	TRBJ2-7	TRBV4-1	.	CASSQAETSGSYEQYF
.	TRBJ2-3	TRBV11-1	.	CASSRDAGDTRYF
.	TRBJ1-1	TRBV19	.	CASSWGDLAVTEAFF
.	TRBJ1-1	TRBV28	.	CASSFRGRGGPNTEAFF
TRBD2	TRBJ2-5	TRBV7-2	.	CASSARTSGSGTQYF
.	.	TRBV10-3	.	CATREVHEQYF
.	TRBJ1-1	TRBV24-1	few	CATSDAITAFF
TRBD2	TRBJ2-1	TRBV4-1	.	CASSQESRGTSYNEQFF